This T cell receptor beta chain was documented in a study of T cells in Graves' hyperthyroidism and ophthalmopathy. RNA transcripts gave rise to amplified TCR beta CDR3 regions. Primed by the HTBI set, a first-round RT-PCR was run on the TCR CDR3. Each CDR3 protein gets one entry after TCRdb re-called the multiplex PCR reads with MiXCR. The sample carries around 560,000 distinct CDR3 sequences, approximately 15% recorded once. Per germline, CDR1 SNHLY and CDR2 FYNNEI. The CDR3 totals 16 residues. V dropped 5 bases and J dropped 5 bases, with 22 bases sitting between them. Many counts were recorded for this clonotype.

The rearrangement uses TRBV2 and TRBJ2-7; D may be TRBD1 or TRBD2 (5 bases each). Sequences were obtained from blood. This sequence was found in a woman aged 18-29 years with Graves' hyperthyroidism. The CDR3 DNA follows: TGTGCCAGCAGTCGAGGGACGGCGATGGGAGACCACGAGCAGTACTTC. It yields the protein CASSRGTAMGDHEQYF.